Below are 7 T cell receptor beta chains sequenced from a single sample in a study of blood T cell repertoires in COVID-19. The protocol was immunoSEQ multiplex PCR, while the TCRdb copy is restricted to in-frame clones and leaves out a portion. This table holds 180,000 or so clones, around 82% found once. Sequencing was carried out using peripheral blood. These receptors originate from a woman of 80 years or more with acute or convalescent COVID-19.

J is TRBJ1-3 and V is TRBV11-2; no clear D. The V end was cut by 4 bases, the J end by 0 bases, with 13 bases between. CDR3 length equals 16 residues. Germline-derived CDR1 and CDR2 are SGHAT and FQNNGV. The CDR3 loop reads CASSSRLIRSGNTIYF. The CDR3 DNA reads TGTGCCAGCAGCTCCCGACTCATTCGCTCTGGAAACACCATATATTTT.

This rearrangement joins TRBV9 to TRBJ1-1; 9 bases agree with TRBD1. V was clipped by 4 bases and J by 2 bases; unmatched bases: 6. Germline CDR1 is SGDLS and CDR2 is YYNGEE. This CDR3 comprises 15 residues. The CDR3 spells CASSPRGQGNTEAFF. Written as DNA, the CDR3 is TGTGCCAGCAGCCCCAGGGGACAGGGAAACACTGAAGCTTTCTTT.

The chain recombines TRBV7-2 with TRBJ2-7; 10 nucleotides align to TRBD2. Germline values: CDR1 SGHTA, CDR2 FQGNSA. This CDR3 is 15 amino acids long. With V trimmed by 2 bases and J by 6 bases, 7 bases remained unmatched. The CDR3 DNA reads TGTGCCAGCAGCTTACCCCCTAGCGGGGGCCGCGAGCAGTACTTC. The encoded protein is CASSLPPSGGREQYF.

The chain joins TRBV9 to TRBJ1-1, with D possibly being TRBD1 (6 bases). V lost 0 bases and J lost 6, with 18 bases in between. This CDR3 comprises 16 residues. Germline values: CDR1 SGDLS, CDR2 YYNGEE. This CDR3 reads CASSVGGHSSWAEAFF. DNA of the CDR3: TGTGCCAGCAGCGTAGGGGGACACTCCTCTTGGGCTGAAGCTTTCTTT.

This clone was seen a few times. The V gene is TRBV12-3 or TRBV12-4, the J gene TRBJ1-2; unclear D gene. V was clipped by 5 bases and J by 3 bases, with 10 bases between them. This CDR3 spans 13 amino acids. The CDR3 region is CASSHKSYYGYTF. CDR3 coding DNA: TGTGCCAGCAGTCACAAGTCGTACTATGGCTACACCTTC.

This clone came up a few times. The chain joins TRBV3-1 (or the pseudogene TRBV3-2) to TRBJ2-7; the D gene is possibly TRBD1 (6 bases). V lost 4 bases to trimming and J lost 6 bases, with 16 bases between them. CDR3 size: 14 residues. Germline lookup yields CDR1 LGHDT and CDR2 YNNKEL (reference sequence). DNA for the CDR3: TGTGCCAGCAGCCCTTCCTGGGGGCTAGCCGAGCAGTACTTC. Translation gives CASSPSWGLAEQYF.

The chain carries TRBV30 and TRBJ1-6; D unresolved. The CDR3 runs to 11 residues. Germline V gene lookup returns CDR1 GTSNPN and CDR2 SVGIG (reference sequence). V gave up 0 bases and J gave up 10 bases, with 4 bases separating them. The CDR3 here is CAWSVASPLHF. CDR3 in DNA: TGTGCCTGGAGTGTAGCCTCACCCCTCCACTTT. Complete variable domain (other parts from reference TRBV30 and TRBJ1-6): SQTIHQWPATLVQPVGSPLSLECTVEGTSNPNLYWYRQAAGRGLQLLFYSVGIGQISSEVPQNLSASRPQDRQFILSSKKLLLSDSGFYLCAWSVASPLHFGNGTRLTVT.